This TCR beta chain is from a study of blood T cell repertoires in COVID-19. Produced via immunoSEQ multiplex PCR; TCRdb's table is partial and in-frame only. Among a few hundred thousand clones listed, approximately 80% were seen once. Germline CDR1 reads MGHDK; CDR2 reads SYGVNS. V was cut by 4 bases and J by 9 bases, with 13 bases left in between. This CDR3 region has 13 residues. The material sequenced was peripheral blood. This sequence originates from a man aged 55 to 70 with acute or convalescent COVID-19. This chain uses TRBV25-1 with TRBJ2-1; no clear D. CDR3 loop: CASSAPSGTEQFF. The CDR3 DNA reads TGTGCCAGCAGTGCCCCCTCGGGTACTGAGCAGTTCTTC.